This is a list of T cell receptor beta chains from one sample in a study of persistence of HIV-infected CD4 T cells. These TCRs are of unknown antigen specificity. Profiling relied on immunoSEQ multiplex PCR, and the TCRdb table lists in-frame clones only, not all of them. The sample contains more than 25,000 clones, roughly three quarters of which appear only once. The source was CD4+ T cells sorted from PBMCs after roughly 19-hour stimulation, collected from a patient who received antiretroviral therapy. The receptors stem from an adult woman with HIV who was CMV-seropositive. Each CDR3 is given with its conserved first and last residue. Fields, in order: J gene, D gene, V gene, clone size, CDR3 DNA, CDR3 protein. D genes are given only for firm matches. Where a row states a size, it is once, few, many or the class of an expanded clone; other rows omit it.

TRBJ1-1	NA	TRBV6-6	NA	TGTGCCAGCAGTTACGGAAACAGGGAGGGTGAAGCTTTCTTT	CASSYGNREGEAFF
TRBJ1-4	NA	TRBV30	NA	TGTGCCTGGAGTTTGTCCAGGAGGGATGAAAAACTGTTTTTT	CAWSLSRRDEKLFF
TRBJ2-1	TRBD2	TRBV5-1	NA	TGCGCCAGCAGCTTGTCCCAGACTAGCAGTAGTGAGCAGTTCTTC	CASSLSQTSSSEQFF
TRBJ1-2	NA	TRBV5-1	NA	TGCGCCAGCAGGGCCGGGACGCTTACAGGCTACACCTTC	CASRAGTLTGYTF
TRBJ2-7	TRBD1	TRBV28	NA	TGTGCCAGCAGTTTATTTGGACAGGGTAACGAGCAGTACTTC	CASSLFGQGNEQYF
TRBJ2-7	NA	TRBV20-1	few	TGCAGTGCAACGGGTGTCTACGAGCAGTACTTC	CSATGVYEQYF
TRBJ1-5	NA	TRBV6-5	NA	TGTGCCAGCTCTACAAGCAATCAGCCCCAGCATTTT	CASSTSNQPQHF
TRBJ2-3	NA	TRBV5-4	NA	TGTGCCAGCAGCTTGGGTGCCCCGGGGGCAGATACGCAGTATTTT	CASSLGAPGADTQYF
TRBJ1-6	TRBD1	TRBV30	NA	TGTGCCTGGAGTGGGACAGGGGATTCACCCCTCCACTTT	CAWSGTGDSPLHF
TRBJ1-1	TRBD1	TRBV28	NA	TGTGCCAGCAGTATCTATCAGGGGGCGATCACTGAAGCTTTCTTT	CASSIYQGAITEAFF
TRBJ1-5	NA	TRBV6-6	NA	TGTGCCAGCAGTTACTCGGCAGGAGGGGGCAATCAGCCCCAGCATTTT	CASSYSAGGGNQPQHF
TRBJ1-1	NA	TRBV5-1	NA	TGCGCCAGCAGCTTGGGCAGTGACACTGAAGCTTTCTTT	CASSLGSDTEAFF
TRBJ1-2	NA	TRBV2	NA	TGTGCCAGCAGTGAGGCAGGGTATGGCTACACCTTC	CASSEAGYGYTF
TRBJ1-1	NA	TRBV27	NA	TGTGCCAGCAGTTTTGGGGGGCGCAGGACTGAAGCTTTCTTT	CASSFGGRRTEAFF
TRBJ2-1	TRBD2	TRBV20-1	NA	TGCAGTGCTAGTCCCGCAGCTAGCGGGGGGTATGAGCAGTTCTTC	CSASPAASGGYEQFF
TRBJ2-2	TRBD1	TRBV6-1	few	TGTGCCAGCAGTGTTGACAGGGGGCTCGGTACCGGGGAGCTGTTTTTT	CASSVDRGLGTGELFF
TRBJ1-5	NA	TRBV5-1	medium-sized	TGCGCCAGCAGCTTGGACAGAGATCAGCCCCAGCATTTT	CASSLDRDQPQHF
TRBJ1-1	NA	TRBV7-9	NA	TGTGCCGCAGGGGAAACGGGGAACACTGAAGCTTTCTTT	CAAGETGNTEAFF
TRBJ2-3	NA	TRBV12-3/TRBV12-4	NA	TGTGCCAGCACCCCCCATCCAGATACGCAGTATTTT	CASTPHPDTQYF
TRBJ1-2	NA	TRBV7-2	NA	TGTGCCAGCAGCTTAGAGGCGGGGGGGCATGGCTACACCTTC	CASSLEAGGHGYTF
TRBJ1-1	NA	TRBV9	NA	TGTGCCAGCAGCGAGGGTACGGAGACTGAAGCTTTCTTT	CASSEGTETEAFF
TRBJ1-6	NA	TRBV18	few	TGTGCCAGCTCACCTCCGAGGGAACGAGGATCACCCCTCCACTTT	CASSPPRERGSPLHF
TRBJ2-3	TRBD2	TRBV10-3	NA	TGTGCCATCAGTGGGCGTAGCGGGGGGGAGGATACGCAGTATTTT	CAISGRSGGEDTQYF
TRBJ1-3	NA	TRBV30	NA	TGTGCCTGGAGATTGGGAGACTCTGGAAACACCATATATTTT	CAWRLGDSGNTIYF
TRBJ2-3	NA	TRBV5-1	NA	TGCGCCAGCAGCTTGGAAATGAGTTTGGTAGATACGCAGTATTTT	CASSLEMSLVDTQYF
TRBJ1-1	NA	TRBV12-3/TRBV12-4	NA	TGTGCCAGCAGCAAAAACACTGAAGCTTTCTTT	CASSKNTEAFF
TRBJ2-2	NA	TRBV30	NA	TGTGCCTGGGGGCGGGCACAGGGCTACACCGGGGAGCTGTTTTTT	CAWGRAQGYTGELFF
TRBJ2-3	TRBD1	TRBV5-1	NA	TGCGCCAGCAGCTTCGGCAGGGGGAGCACAGATACGCAGTATTTT	CASSFGRGSTDTQYF
TRBJ1-2	NA	TRBV6-5	NA	TGTGCCAGCAGGGGGCTGGATAATGGCTACACCTTC	CASRGLDNGYTF
TRBJ1-1	NA	TRBV28	NA	TGTGCCAGCAGTTTCCGGAGGGCAGCTTTCTTT	CASSFRRAAFF
TRBJ2-5	NA	TRBV5-4	NA	TGTGCCAGCAGCCCGGAGGGTGGGGCTGGTGAGACCCAGTACTTC	CASSPEGGAGETQYF
TRBJ2-7	TRBD2	TRBV5-1	NA	TGCGCCAGCACACCGGGGGGGCGGTCCTACGAGCAGTACTTC	CASTPGGRSYEQYF
TRBJ1-1	TRBD1	TRBV6-5	NA	TGTGCCAGCAGTTACTCGGGACAGGGGAACACTGAAGCTTTCTTT	CASSYSGQGNTEAFF
TRBJ2-2	NA	TRBV19	once	TGTGCCAGTAGTATAGTCGGATCTCATAACACCGGGGAGCTGTTTTTT	CASSIVGSHNTGELFF
TRBJ2-1	NA	TRBV5-1	once	TGCGCCAGCAGCTTGGGGACAGTTATAAATGAGCAGTTCTTC	CASSLGTVINEQFF
TRBJ2-5	NA	TRBV5-1	NA	TGCGCCAGCAGCTTGGGGGGGGTCAGAGAGACCCAGTACTTC	CASSLGGVRETQYF
TRBJ2-7	TRBD1	TRBV14	NA	TGTGCCAGCAGCCAAATTGTCCCGGGACAGGGTTCCTACGAGCAGTACTTC	CASSQIVPGQGSYEQYF
TRBJ2-5	TRBD2	TRBV7-9	NA	TGTGCCAGCAGCATATCGGACGGGGGGAGAGAGACCCAGTACTTC	CASSISDGGRETQYF
TRBJ1-1	NA	TRBV29-1	NA	TGCAGCGGCCGGGACACCAACACTGAAGCTTTCTTT	CSGRDTNTEAFF
TRBJ1-5	NA	TRBV9	NA	TGTGCCAGCAGCGTAGGCCCCGCAAATCAGCCCCAGCATTTT	CASSVGPANQPQHF
TRBJ2-3	NA	TRBV21-1	NA	TGTGCCAGCAGCAAAGACCCCCAGCGGGAGAACACAGATACGCAGTATTTT	CASSKDPQRENTDTQYF
TRBJ2-3	NA	TRBV24-1	NA	TGTGCCACCAGTGAAGACAGCACAGATACGCAGTATTTT	CATSEDSTDTQYF
TRBJ2-7	TRBD1	TRBV19	NA	TGTGCCAGTAGTATATTAGGGGGCGTCGACGAGCAGTACTTC	CASSILGGVDEQYF
TRBJ1-3	NA	TRBV18	once	TGTGCCAGCTCGCCCGGACTTTCCTCTGGAAACACCATATATTTT	CASSPGLSSGNTIYF
TRBJ1-5	NA	TRBV7-3	NA	TGTGCCAGCTCCCCGGGGGCCAATCAGCCCCAGCATTTT	CASSPGANQPQHF
TRBJ2-3	NA	TRBV5-1	NA	TGCGCCAGCAGCTTGGGGAGGGACAGACTCACAGATACGCAGTATTTT	CASSLGRDRLTDTQYF
TRBJ1-2	NA	TRBV28	NA	TGTGCCAGCAGTTTCTGGCGGAACTATGGCTACACCTTC	CASSFWRNYGYTF
TRBJ1-6	NA	TRBV7-3	NA	TGTGCCAGCAGCTTAACCGGGATCCAGTCACCCCTCCACTTT	CASSLTGIQSPLHF
TRBJ1-1	NA	TRBV9	NA	TGTGCCAGCAGCGTAGTCGTGGGCCAGGTCTCTGAAGCTTTCTTT	CASSVVVGQVSEAFF
TRBJ2-5	NA	TRBV6-5	NA	TGTGCCAGCAGTTACTCCCCTCCTAGGTCCCAAGAGACCCAGTACTTC	CASSYSPPRSQETQYF
TRBJ1-5	NA	TRBV12-3/TRBV12-4	NA	TGTGCCAGCAGTCTAATGAGCAATCAGCCCCAGCATTTT	CASSLMSNQPQHF
TRBJ1-6	TRBD1	TRBV19	NA	TGTGCCAGTAGTCCGACAGGGTTCTATAATTCACCCCTCCACTTT	CASSPTGFYNSPLHF
TRBJ2-6	NA	TRBV5-4	NA	TGTGCCAGCAGCTTGGCAGGAATAAACGTCCTGACTTTC	CASSLAGINVLTF
TRBJ1-5	TRBD1	TRBV24-1	few	TGTGCCACCTCTTCCGGGACAGGGATCAGCAATCAGCCCCAGCATTTT	CATSSGTGISNQPQHF
TRBJ2-5	NA	TRBV28	once	TGTGCCAGCAGTTCTCGAGAGACCCAGTACTTC	CASSSRETQYF
TRBJ2-3	TRBD2	TRBV5-3	NA	TGTGCCAGAGGGAGACTAGCGGGAATGGAGGCAACAGATACGCAGTATTTT	CARGRLAGMEATDTQYF
TRBJ1-2	NA	TRBV20-1	NA	TGCAGTGCTAATGAGGGGTCCTATGGCTACACCTTC	CSANEGSYGYTF